This T cell receptor (beta chain) was identified in a study of blood T cell repertoires in COVID-19. As for the study in general: There were acute and convalescent COVID-19 samples, and they came from the United States, Italy and Spain. The analysed material was cDNA or gDNA that came from T cells, B-cell-depleted T cells, or PBMCs.

The CDR3 runs 14 residues. Germline values: CDR1 MDHEN, CDR2 SYDVKM. V lost 7 bases and J 10 bases, leaving 17 bases between the germline ends. Source study methods: The authors estimated nucleated cell counts from reference gene primer amplification. Some clones are missing from TCRdb's copy, which holds only in-frame ones; the method was immunoSEQ multiplex PCR. D and trimming come from the DNA, and the V and J calls and clone size come from that table. The profile covers tens of thousands of clones, with 88% appearing a single time and over 4.5% taken by the ten largest. Sequenced sample: peripheral blood. The chain combines TRBV28 with TRBJ1-6; D possibly corresponds to TRBD1 (6 bases). The TCR comes from a human donor in a cohort sampled during active COVID-19. The CDR3 DNA is TGTGCCAGCAACAAAGGCGCAGGGGACTCACCCCTCCACTTT. It encodes CASNKGAGDSPLHF.